Listed here are 8 T cell receptor beta chains from one sample, sequenced in a study of tumor and adjacent non-tumor tissue in lung cancer. The library came from three nested PCR rounds adapted from ARM-PCR protocols. TCRdb re-called the multiplex PCR reads with MiXCR, one entry per CDR3 protein. Among over 110,000 distinct CDR3 sequences listed, approximately 64% were seen once. The template was RNA from unsorted bulk tissue. Sequencing was performed on lung tumor tissue. These receptor sequences come from a man aged 55 to 70 with small cell lung cancer.

A note on this clonotype: Because it lacks the conserved phenylalanine or tryptophan at the end, this CDR3 is likely a read error. V is TRBV11-2 and J is TRBJ2-5; D uncertain. The germline V gene has CDR1 SGHAT and CDR2 FQNNGV. The length of the CDR3 is 14 residues. The CDR3 loop is CASTLVGSKEIQYS. DNA of the CDR3: TGTGCCAGCACCTTAGTAGGGTCCAAAGAGATCCAGTACTCC.

On this clonotype itself: One end of the junction varies from germline; a read error may be responsible. This chain links TRBV20-1 with TRBJ2-1; no firm D call. The germline CDR1 and CDR2 sequences are DFQATT and SNEGSKA (reference sequence). The CDR3 totals 11 residues. DNA of the CDR3: TGCAGTGTCAAGGGCTACGATGAGCAGTTCTTC. As protein: CSVKGYDEQFF.

This clonotype is large. The chain carries TRBV11-3 and TRBJ2-3; 11 bases line up with TRBD2. Germline V CDR1 and CDR2: SGHNT, YENEEA. V dropped 3 bases and J dropped 5; count of bases not matched to a gene: 4. The CDR3 totals 15 residues. The DNA of the CDR3 is TGTGCCAGCAGCTTCACTAGCGGGAGTTTAGATACGCAGTATTTT. Encoded protein: CASSFTSGSLDTQYF.

The J gene is TRBJ1-1, the V gene TRBV7-9; D remains unclear. The CDR3 has 11 residues. Germline CDR1 reads SEHNR; CDR2 reads FQNEAQ (reference sequence). V lost 7 bases, J lost 11 bases, and 14 bases lay in between. Here the CDR3 DNA reads TGTGCCAGCACCTCGACCCATGGGGCTTTCTTT. Residues: CASTSTHGAFF.

Concerning this clonotype itself: This may arise from a read error, as a much more abundant clone is one base away. The chain links TRBV4-1 to TRBJ1-2, with D uncertain. CDR1 and CDR2 (germline): MGHRA, YSYEKL. This CDR3 spans 13 amino acids. The CDR3 coding sequence is TGCGCCAGCAGCCAAGATGGGAACTATGGCTACATCTTC. It translates to CASSQDGNYGYIF.

This clonotype showed up many times. The V call is TRBV28, the J call TRBJ2-7; 7 bases match TRBD2. The CDR3 spans 13 residues. The J segment lost 6 bases and the V segment lost 2 bases, leaving 4 bases of the junction unmatched. CDR1 is MDHEN, CDR2 SYDVKM, per germline. CDR3 sequence (DNA): TGTGCCAGCAGTTTAGGGGGGGTCCGCGAGCAGTACTTC. It yields the protein CASSLGGVREQYF.

This clonotype has ten or more counts. The CDR3, as DNA: TGTGCCAGCAGCCAAGATCGGGGGGAGAATGAGCAGTTCTTC. It codes for CASSQDRGENEQFF. The chain joins TRBV14 to TRBJ2-1; 7 nucleotides align to TRBD2. The CDR3 is made up of 14 amino acids. Germline V gene lookup returns CDR1 SGHDN and CDR2 FVKESK. The trim removed 0 bases at V and 7 bases at J, leaving 3 bases unmatched.

The chain joins TRBV20-1 to TRBJ2-1; 7 nucleotides agree with TRBD2. This CDR3 region has 15 residues. Unmatched junction bases numbered 7, after V lost 4 bases and J lost 1 base. Germline CDR1 reads DFQATT; CDR2 reads SNEGSKA (reference sequence). The DNA of the CDR3 is TGCAGTGCTACTGCTCCTAGCGGTTCCTACAATGAGCAGTTCTTC. Amino acid sequence: CSATAPSGSYNEQFF.